The 32 T cell receptor beta chains below were found in one sample sequenced in a study of naive and memory T cell subsets. The beta constant-region primer was an equimolar mix of two oligonucleotides covering TRBC1 and TRBC2. TCRdb ran MiXCR on the UMI-ligation and nested PCR reads and lists one entry per CDR3 protein. The data show around 160,000 distinct CDR3 sequences, with about a sixth seen just once and 0.14% held by the top ten. Sequencing was carried out using naive CD4+ T cells from blood. These TCRs come from a human donor in good health.

The J gene is TRBJ2-3, the V gene TRBV10-3, with 9 bases fitting TRBD1. CDR3 length equals 13 residues. The V segment lost 6 bases and the J segment 4 bases; nucleotides outside the gene matches: 2. CDR1 and CDR2 from the germline V gene are ENHRY and SYGVKD. The CDR3 reads CAIRGQGSDTQYF. CDR3 DNA sequence: TGTGCCATCAGGGGACAGGGTTCAGATACGCAGTATTTT.

This clonotype showed up just a few times. The rearrangement links TRBV7-9 to TRBJ1-1, with TRBD1 as a possible D gene (6 bases). The CDR3 has 14 residues. V lost 5 bases to trimming and J lost 4 bases, with 14 bases between them. Per germline, CDR1 SEHNR and CDR2 FQNEAQ (reference sequence). CDR3 region: CASSEGHRSTEAFF. In DNA form, the CDR3 reads TGTGCCAGCAGCGAGGGACATCGGAGCACTGAAGCTTTCTTT.

This clonotype was seen a handful of times. The J gene is TRBJ1-1, the V gene TRBV20-1; D may be TRBD1 (5 bases). Trimming cost V 6 bases and J 4 bases, with 15 bases left between them. The germline V gene has CDR1 DFQATT and CDR2 SNEGSKA (reference sequence). The CDR3 extends over 13 amino acids. CDR3 in DNA: TGCAGTGCCCCGCGGGGGGAATTCACTGAAGCTTTCTTT. Its protein is CSAPRGEFTEAFF.

The rearrangement links TRBV4-1 to TRBJ1-1; possible D gene TRBD1, 5 bases. The CDR3 runs 14 residues. Germline loops: CDR1 MGHRA, CDR2 YSYEKL. Trimming pared 4 bases from V and 6 bases from J, leaving 15 bases between. In DNA, the CDR3 is TGCGCCAGCAGCCCCCTCGGGGCCGGCGCTGAAGCTTTCTTT. Encoded protein: CASSPLGAGAEAFF.

The V and J genes are TRBV20-1 and TRBJ1-2, with TRBD1 matching over 8 bases. Losses at the gene ends were 3 bases for V and 2 bases for J; bases not matched to a gene: 2. This CDR3 has 13 amino acids. Germline V gene lookup returns CDR1 DFQATT and CDR2 SNEGSKA (reference sequence). CDR3 DNA: TGCAGTGCTAGGGACAGGGCGAACTATGGCTACACCTTC. Its protein product is CSARDRANYGYTF.

In this sample, this clonotype turned up a few times. The CDR3 DNA is TGTGCCAGCAGCCACGTACTAGATGGCTACACCTTC. This encodes CASSHVLDGYTF. This rearrangement joins TRBV14 to TRBJ1-2, with D unclear. The CDR3 spans 12 residues. CDR1 and CDR2 from the germline V gene are SGHDN and FVKESK. Trimming cost V 3 bases and J 6 bases, with 8 bases left between them.

The V and J genes are TRBV24-1 and TRBJ2-2; no clear D. Germline CDR1 and CDR2: KGHDR and SFDVKD. V was cut by 4 bases and J by 0 bases, with 11 bases left in between. This CDR3 has 16 amino acids. CDR3 region: CATSDPARANTGELFF. In DNA, the CDR3 is TGTGCCACCAGTGACCCGGCTAGAGCGAACACCGGGGAGCTGTTTTTT.

This clonotype was observed a few times. The chain uses TRBV6-5 and TRBJ2-4, with D possibly TRBD2 on 5 matching bases. V was cut by 0 bases and J by 1 base, with 10 bases left in between. Germline V gene sequence: CDR1 MNHEY, CDR2 SVGAGI. The CDR3 loop spans 16 amino acids. The CDR3 is CASSYSFSGAKNIQYF. The CDR3 DNA is TGTGCCAGCAGTTACTCTTTCTCGGGGGCCAAAAACATTCAGTACTTC.

This clonotype was seen more than once but under ten times. J is TRBJ2-2 and V is TRBV6-5, with TRBD1 matching 12 bases. V trimming: 6 bases; J trimming: 2 bases; junction bases outside the gene matches: 7. The CDR3 consists of 17 residues. Per the germline V gene, CDR1 is MNHEY and CDR2 is SVGAGI. CDR3 region: CASRSGTGGPNTGELFF. The CDR3 region has the DNA TGTGCCAGCAGATCCGGGACAGGGGGCCCTAACACCGGGGAGCTGTTTTTT.

This chain joins TRBV15 and TRBJ1-1; a weak D match, TRBD1 (6 bases). The ends were cut back, 3 bases at V and 6 bases at J, with 14 bases in the middle. The CDR3 totals 14 residues. Germline assignment: CDR1 LNHNV and CDR2 YYDKDF (reference sequence). CDR3 sequence (DNA): TGTGCCACCAGCAGGGGACAATTAGTCCCTGAAGCTTTCTTT. Amino acid sequence: CATSRGQLVPEAFF.

This clonotype was picked up a small number of times. The chain has TRBV3-1 and TRBJ2-1, with a possible D match to TRBD2 (5 bases). This CDR3 has 15 amino acids. Germline V gene sequence: CDR1 LGHDT, CDR2 YNNKEL (reference sequence). With 4 bases removed from V and 3 bases from J, the gap between germline ends came to 13 bases. CDR3 sequence: CASSLGIRDYNEQFF. The CDR3 DNA is TGTGCCAGCAGCCTCGGGATTCGAGACTACAATGAGCAGTTCTTC.

This clonotype was found a few times. The V gene is TRBV12-3 or TRBV12-4, the J gene TRBJ2-3; TRBD2 agrees at 9 bases. The CDR3 loop spans 16 amino acids. V dropped 6 bases and J dropped 4; count of bases not matched to a gene: 11. CDR3 residues: CASSPLLAGFADTQYF. For the CDR3, the DNA is TGTGCCAGCAGCCCGCTGCTAGCGGGATTCGCAGATACGCAGTATTTT.

This clonotype came up a few times. The rearrangement uses TRBV6-5 and TRBJ2-3; tentatively, D is TRBD1 (5 bases). Germline values: CDR1 MNHEY, CDR2 SVGAGI. The CDR3 consists of 14 residues. With 0 bases removed from V and 4 bases from J, the gap between germline ends came to 8 bases. This CDR3 is CASSYSSTADTQYF. CDR3 in DNA: TGTGCCAGCAGTTACTCGTCGACAGCAGATACGCAGTATTTT.

There are a few counts of this clonotype. The CDR3 here is CASSLPGTEAFF. CDR3 sequence (DNA): TGTGCCAGCAGTTTACCGGGCACTGAAGCTTTCTTT. The chain couples TRBV28 to TRBJ1-1; D remains unclear. CDR3 length: 12 amino acids. Germline V CDR1 and CDR2: MDHEN, SYDVKM. With 2 bases removed from V and 4 bases from J, the gap between germline ends came to 5 bases.

The chain uses TRBV7-3 and TRBJ2-1; 11 bases match TRBD2. Germline CDR1 SGHTA, CDR2 FQGTGA. The J segment lost 3 bases and the V segment lost 2 bases, leaving 9 bases of the junction unmatched. CDR3 length: 18 residues. Here the CDR3 reads CASSLRAGLAGGYNEQFF. The CDR3 DNA reads as TGTGCCAGCAGCTTACGCGCCGGTCTAGCGGGAGGCTACAATGAGCAGTTCTTC. Using reference TRBV7-3 and TRBJ2-1 for the parts outside the CDR3, the full variable domain is GAGVSQTPSNKVTEKGKYVELRCDPISGHTALYWYRQSLGQGPEFLIYFQGTGAADDSGLPNDRFFAVRPEGSVSTLKIQRTERGDSAVYLCASSLRAGLAGGYNEQFFGPGTRLTVL.

The V and J genes are TRBV5-6 and TRBJ2-5, with 7 positions matching TRBD2. The ends lost 2 bases at V and 4 bases at J; junction bases unmatched: 11. Germline CDR1 reads SGHDT; CDR2 reads YYEEEE. CDR3 size: 16 residues. The CDR3 DNA is TGTGCCAGCAGCTTCCCCGCGGCGGGAGTAGGAGAGACCCAGTACTTC. As protein: CASSFPAAGVGETQYF.

In this sample, this clonotype turned up many times. The chain employs TRBV5-4 and TRBJ2-2, with D perhaps matching TRBD1 (6 bases). Germline CDR1 reads SGHNT; CDR2 reads YYREEE (reference sequence). V was clipped by 3 bases and J by 1 base, with 10 bases between them. The CDR3 covers 15 residues. DNA for the CDR3: TGTGCCAGCAGCTCCGGACAGAAGAACACCGGGGAGCTGTTTTTT. Its translation is CASSSGQKNTGELFF. Variable domain in full (rest from reference TRBV5-4 and TRBJ2-2): ETGVTQSPTHLIKTRGQQVTLRCSSQSGHNTVSWYQQALGQGPQFIFQYYREEENGRGNFPPRFSGLQFPNYSSELNVNALELDDSALYLCASSSGQKNTGELFFGEGSRLTVL.

The rearrangement joins TRBV7-6 to TRBJ2-7; possibly TRBD1 for D (6 bases). The V end was cut by 0 bases, the J end by 2 bases, with 14 bases between. CDR1 and CDR2 from the germline V gene are SGHVS and FNYEAQ. The CDR3 runs to 16 residues. The CDR3 DNA sequence: TGTGCCAGCAGCTTAGCGGAAGGGACAAGGCCCTACGAGCAGTACTTC. This encodes CASSLAEGTRPYEQYF.

This clonotype was observed a handful of times. The V and J genes are TRBV5-1 and TRBJ1-2; 8 bases are a match to TRBD1. CDR1 and CDR2 (germline): SGHRS, YFSETQ. Unmatched junction bases numbered 2, after V lost 0 bases and J lost 4 bases. CDR3 length: 14 amino acids. The CDR3 reads CASSLGQGFYGYTF. Here the CDR3 DNA reads TGCGCCAGCAGCTTGGGACAGGGGTTCTATGGCTACACCTTC.

A few counts support this clonotype. This rearrangement joins TRBV29-1 to TRBJ2-1; D is unresolved. Germline values: CDR1 SQVTM, CDR2 ANQGSEA. The CDR3 is made up of 12 amino acids. V was cut by 7 bases and J by 7 bases, with 14 bases left in between. The CDR3 DNA reads as TGCAGCGCAGTTAGATCCGGGAATGAGCAGTTCTTC. It translates to CSAVRSGNEQFF.

The chain couples TRBV7-6 to TRBJ2-1; maybe TRBD2 (6 bases). V gave up 1 base and J gave up 2 bases, with 12 bases separating them. The V gene's germline CDR1 is SGHVS and CDR2 FNYEAQ. The CDR3 totals 16 residues. The CDR3 DNA reads as TGTGCCAGCAGCTTAGTCGGGAGCCACGCCTACAATGAGCAGTTCTTC. Amino acids: CASSLVGSHAYNEQFF.

This sequence joins TRBV5-1 and TRBJ2-1, with D perhaps TRBD1 or TRBD2 (5 bases each). V lost 1 base to trimming and J lost 3 bases, with 14 bases between them. CDR1 is SGHRS, CDR2 YFSETQ, per germline. The CDR3 has 16 amino acids. CDR3 DNA: TGCGCCAGCAGCTTGAGCCCGGGACGGGGCTACAATGAGCAGTTCTTC. Protein product: CASSLSPGRGYNEQFF.

The rearrangement links TRBV18 to TRBJ2-1, with 7 bases matching TRBD2. CDR1 and CDR2 from the germline V gene are KGHSH and LQKENI. Losses at the gene ends were 6 bases for V and 10 bases for J; bases not matched to a gene: 9. The CDR3 totals 13 residues. CDR3 region: CASSTYGGKEQFF. The CDR3 nucleotides read TGTGCCAGCTCCACATACGGGGGGAAGGAGCAGTTCTTC.

This clonotype was counted between two and nine times. This rearrangement joins TRBV7-2 to TRBJ2-3; D possibly matches TRBD1 or TRBD2 (5 bases each). V lost 4 bases, J lost 6 bases, and 11 bases lay in between. CDR1 is SGHTA and CDR2 is FQGNSA in the germline V gene. The CDR3 contains 13 residues. The chain's CDR3 is CASSWDRKDTQYF. The DNA for the CDR3 is TGTGCCAGCAGCTGGGACCGGAAGGATACGCAGTATTTT.

V gene TRBV6-5 combines with J gene TRBJ2-1, with 10 bases identical to TRBD2. CDR3 length equals 15 residues. Germline V gives CDR1 MNHEY, CDR2 SVGAGI. Trimming cost V 5 bases and J 3 bases; bases outside gene matches: 4. The CDR3 DNA reads TGTGCCAGCAGTACAACTAGCGGGGTCTACAATGAGCAGTTCTTC. It encodes CASSTTSGVYNEQFF.

The chain is built from TRBV7-2 and TRBJ2-6; D gene uncertain. Trimming removed 5 bases at V and 0 bases at J, with 11 bases between. This CDR3 spans 16 amino acids. CDR1 is SGHTA and CDR2 is FQGNSA in the germline V gene. CDR3 nucleotides: TGTGCCAGCAGCCCAGGACGGACCTCTGGGGCCAACGTCCTGACTTTC. Its translation is CASSPGRTSGANVLTF.

There are a few counts of this clonotype. This chain uses TRBV12-3 or TRBV12-4 with TRBJ1-5, with 9 bases lining up with TRBD1. The length of the CDR3 is 14 residues. The V and J ends lost 6 bases and 4 bases, in that order; junction bases with no gene match: 4. In nucleotides, the CDR3 is TGTGCCAGCAGAGCCGGGACAGGGAATCAGCCCCAGCATTTT. Translation gives CASRAGTGNQPQHF.

The chain has TRBV5-5 and TRBJ2-3, with a weak D call TRBD2 (7 bases). CDR3 size: 17 residues. Trimming pared 0 bases from V and 3 bases from J, leaving 17 bases between. Germline V gene lookup returns CDR1 SGHKS and CDR2 YYEKEE (reference sequence). The CDR3 sequence is CASSLVPGGQETDTQYF. In DNA, the CDR3 is TGTGCCAGCAGCTTGGTCCCGGGGGGCCAGGAGACAGATACGCAGTATTTT.

This rearrangement joins TRBV28 to TRBJ2-5, with D perhaps matching TRBD1 (6 bases). V lost 4 bases to trimming and J lost 3 bases, with 15 bases between them. This CDR3 has 15 amino acids. Germline V gene sequence: CDR1 MDHEN, CDR2 SYDVKM. The CDR3: CASSSAGAQEETQYF. The CDR3 DNA follows: TGTGCCAGCAGTTCCGCAGGGGCTCAAGAAGAGACCCAGTACTTC.

This rearrangement joins TRBV5-6 to TRBJ2-7, with 7 bases identical to TRBD1. This CDR3 has 14 amino acids. Germline assignment: CDR1 SGHDT and CDR2 YYEEEE. Losses at the gene ends were 4 bases for V and 0 bases for J; bases not matched to a gene: 4. CDR3 nucleotide sequence: TGTGCCAGCAGCCCAGGGGGTCACTCCTACGAGCAGTACTTC. It specifies CASSPGGHSYEQYF.

The V gene is TRBV9, the J gene TRBJ1-6, with 9 bases fitting TRBD1. The CDR3 extends over 14 amino acids. CDR1 and CDR2 (germline): SGDLS, YYNGEE. Losses at the gene ends were 4 bases for V and 9 bases for J; bases not matched to a gene: 5. CDR3 coding DNA: TGTGCCAGCAGCTATGGGACAGGGAGTTCACCCCTCCACTTT. It translates to CASSYGTGSSPLHF.

J is TRBJ2-1 and V is TRBV6-1, with no clear D. Germline CDR1 MNHNS, CDR2 SASEGT. V dropped 1 base and J dropped 2 bases, with 12 bases sitting between them. The CDR3 length is 16 residues. DNA for the CDR3: TGTGCCAGCAGTGAAGAAGGCGGAATTCCCTACAATGAGCAGTTCTTC. This codes for CASSEEGGIPYNEQFF.